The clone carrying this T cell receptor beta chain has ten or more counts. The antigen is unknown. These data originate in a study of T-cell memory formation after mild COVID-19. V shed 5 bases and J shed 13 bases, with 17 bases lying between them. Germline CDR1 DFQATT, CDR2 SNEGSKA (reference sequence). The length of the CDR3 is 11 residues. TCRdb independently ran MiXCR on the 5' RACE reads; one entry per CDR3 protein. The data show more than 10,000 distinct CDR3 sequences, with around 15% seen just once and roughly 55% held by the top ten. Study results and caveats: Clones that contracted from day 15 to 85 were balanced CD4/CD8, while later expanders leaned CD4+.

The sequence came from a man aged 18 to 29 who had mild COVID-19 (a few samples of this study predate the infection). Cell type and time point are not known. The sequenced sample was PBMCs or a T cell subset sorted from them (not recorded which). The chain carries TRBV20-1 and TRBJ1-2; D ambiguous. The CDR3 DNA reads TGCAGTGCTCCCACTCTGGAGGCCGGCACCTTC. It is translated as CSAPTLEAGTF.